This T cell receptor (beta chain) was documented in a study of T-cell memory formation after mild COVID-19. Broader study findings: The finding that pre-infection memory included some responding clones suggested that cross-reactive memory joined.

A remark on this clonotype: Its cognate antigen is unknown.

V gave up 5 bases and J gave up 4 bases; unmatched junction bases: 9. Per the germline V gene, CDR1 is DFQATT and CDR2 is SNEGSKA (reference sequence). The CDR3 is 14 residues long. From the 5' RACE reads, TCRdb called clonotypes with MiXCR, one entry per CDR3 protein. The sample records over 250,000 distinct CDR3 sequences, roughly 15% being singletons. This clonotype was obtained from a man aged 18 to 35 who had mild COVID-19 (a few samples of this study predate the infection). Cell type and time point are not known. Material: PBMCs or a T cell subset sorted from them (not recorded which). V gene TRBV20-1 combines with J gene TRBJ2-5, with TRBD1 identical over 8 bases. This CDR3 reads CSALDRVERETQYF. As DNA, the CDR3 is TGCAGTGCTTTGGACAGGGTAGAACGAGAGACCCAGTACTTC.